This T cell receptor beta chain was sequenced during a study of CD8 T cells in ankylosing spondylitis. Study-level points and caveats: There was a TCR beta motif, made of eight highly homologous variants, that appeared characteristic of ankylosing spondylitis blood. Disease-associated clonotypes exhibited CD8+ identity and were relatively infrequent in peripheral blood.

This clonotype was detected ten times or more. The antigen is not known. Making use of molecular barcodes, quantitative 5'-RACE generated TCR beta libraries. TCRdb analysed the 5' RACE reads with MiXCR anew, one entry per CDR3 protein. The data show fewer than 650,000 distinct CDR3 sequences, roughly 13% seen once. V was pared by 3 bases and J by 0 bases, with 16 bases between. The CDR3 contains 17 residues. Germline values: CDR1 SGHAT, CDR2 FQNNGV. Source material: blood, either unsorted or a sorted T cell fraction (not recorded which). The chain combines TRBV11-2 with TRBJ2-3, with D possibly matching TRBD2 (6 bases). This receptor was identified in a male donor with ankylosing spondylitis. The CDR3 spells CASSFLTLAGSTDTQYF. The DNA for the CDR3 is TGTGCCAGCAGCTTCCTCACCTTGGCGGGAAGCACAGATACGCAGTATTTT.